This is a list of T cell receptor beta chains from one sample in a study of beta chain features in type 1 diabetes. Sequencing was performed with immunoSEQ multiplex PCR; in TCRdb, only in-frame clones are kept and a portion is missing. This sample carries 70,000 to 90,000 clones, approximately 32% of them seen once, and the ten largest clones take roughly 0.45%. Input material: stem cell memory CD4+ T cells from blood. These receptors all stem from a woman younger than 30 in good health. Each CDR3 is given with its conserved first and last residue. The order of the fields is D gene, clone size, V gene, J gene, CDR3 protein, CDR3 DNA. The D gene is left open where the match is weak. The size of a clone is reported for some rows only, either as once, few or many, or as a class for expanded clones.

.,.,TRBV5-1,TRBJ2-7,CASSLGPRENYEQYF,TGCGCCAGCAGCTTGGGTCCCAGGGAAAACTACGAGCAGTACTTC
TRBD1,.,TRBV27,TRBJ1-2,CASREGAGGFGYTF,TGTGCCAGCAGGGAGGGGGCAGGGGGCTTTGGCTACACCTTC
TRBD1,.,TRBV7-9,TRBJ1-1,CASSFPGQGGTEAFF,TGTGCCAGCAGCTTCCCGGGACAGGGCGGCACTGAAGCTTTCTTT
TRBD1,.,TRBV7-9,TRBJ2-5,CASSRRGQQETQYF,TGTGCCAGCAGCCGTAGGGGGCAACAAGAGACCCAGTACTTC
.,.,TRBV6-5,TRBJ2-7,CASSYSSNGRDEQYF,TGTGCCAGCAGTTACTCCAGTAACGGGAGAGACGAGCAGTACTTC
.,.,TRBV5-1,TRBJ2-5,CASSFIPGETQYF,TGCGCCAGCAGCTTCATTCCGGGGGAGACCCAGTACTTC
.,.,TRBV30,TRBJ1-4,CAWSAPRQANEKLFF,TGTGCCTGGAGCGCCCCCCGACAGGCTAATGAAAAACTGTTTTTT
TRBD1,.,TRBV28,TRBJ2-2,CASSSTGGKLFF,TGTGCCAGCAGCTCTACAGGGGGGAAGCTGTTTTTT
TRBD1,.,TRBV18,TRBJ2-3,CASSRTGSADTQYF,TGTGCCAGCTCACGGACAGGGAGCGCAGATACGCAGTATTTT
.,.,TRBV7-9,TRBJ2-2,CASSSPLGGFNTGELFF,TGTGCCAGCAGCTCCCCATTAGGGGGATTTAACACCGGGGAGCTGTTTTTT
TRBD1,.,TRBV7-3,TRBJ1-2,CASSPYTGESSGYTF,TGTGCCAGCAGCCCGTACACAGGGGAAAGTTCTGGCTACACCTTC
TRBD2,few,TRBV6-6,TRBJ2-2,CASMKREESGELFF,TGTGCCAGCATGAAGCGGGAGGAGAGCGGGGAGCTGTTTTTT
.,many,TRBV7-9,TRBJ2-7,CASSSELRSYEQYF,TGTGCCAGCAGCTCCGAATTGAGATCCTACGAGCAGTACTTC
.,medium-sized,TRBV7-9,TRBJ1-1,CASSLRAGGVTKNTEAFF,TGTGCCAGCAGCTTAAGGGCGGGGGGCGTTACAAAGAACACTGAAGCTTTCTTT
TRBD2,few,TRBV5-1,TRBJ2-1,CASSLGSGRINEQFF,TGCGCCAGCAGCTTAGGTAGCGGGAGGATCAATGAGCAGTTCTTC